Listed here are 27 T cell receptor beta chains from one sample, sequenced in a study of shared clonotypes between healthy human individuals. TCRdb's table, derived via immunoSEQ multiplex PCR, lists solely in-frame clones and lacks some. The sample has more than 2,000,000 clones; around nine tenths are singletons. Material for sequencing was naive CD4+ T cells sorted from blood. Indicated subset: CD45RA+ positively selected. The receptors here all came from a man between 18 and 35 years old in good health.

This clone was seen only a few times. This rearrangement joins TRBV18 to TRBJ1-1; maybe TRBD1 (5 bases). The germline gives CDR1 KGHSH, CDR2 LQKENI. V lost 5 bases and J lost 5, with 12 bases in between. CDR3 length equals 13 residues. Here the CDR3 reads CASSRDQRTEAFF. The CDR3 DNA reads TGTGCCAGCTCAAGGGACCAGAGAACTGAAGCTTTCTTT.

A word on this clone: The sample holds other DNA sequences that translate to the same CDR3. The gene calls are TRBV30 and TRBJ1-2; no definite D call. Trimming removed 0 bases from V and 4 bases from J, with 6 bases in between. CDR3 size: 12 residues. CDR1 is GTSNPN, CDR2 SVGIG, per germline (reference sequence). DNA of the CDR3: TGTGCCTGGAGTGTAACCGGCTATGGCTACACCTTC. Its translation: CAWSVTGYGYTF.

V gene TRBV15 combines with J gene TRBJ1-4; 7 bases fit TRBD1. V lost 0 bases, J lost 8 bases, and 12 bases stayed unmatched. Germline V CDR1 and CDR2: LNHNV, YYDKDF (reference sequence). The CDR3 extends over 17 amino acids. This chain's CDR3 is CATSRDPRGRGDEKLFF. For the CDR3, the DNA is TGTGCCACCAGCAGAGACCCTCGGGGCAGGGGGGACGAAAAACTGTTTTTT.

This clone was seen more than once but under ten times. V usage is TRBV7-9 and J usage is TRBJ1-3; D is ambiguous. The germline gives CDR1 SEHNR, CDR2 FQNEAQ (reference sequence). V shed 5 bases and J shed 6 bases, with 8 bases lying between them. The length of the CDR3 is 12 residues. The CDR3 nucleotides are TGTGCCAGCAGCACCAACCCAAACACCATATATTTT. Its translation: CASSTNPNTIYF.

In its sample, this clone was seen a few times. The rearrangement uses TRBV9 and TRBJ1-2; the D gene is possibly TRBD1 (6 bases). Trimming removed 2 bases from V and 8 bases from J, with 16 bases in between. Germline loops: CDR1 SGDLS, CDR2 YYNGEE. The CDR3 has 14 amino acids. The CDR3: CASSVGTPVEGYTF. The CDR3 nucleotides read TGTGCCAGCAGCGTCGGGACACCCGTGGAGGGCTACACCTTC.

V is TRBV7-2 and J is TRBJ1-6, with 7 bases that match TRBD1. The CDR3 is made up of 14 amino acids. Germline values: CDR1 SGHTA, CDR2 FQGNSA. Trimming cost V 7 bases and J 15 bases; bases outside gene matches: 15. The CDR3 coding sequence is TGTGCCAGCACCATAAACGTGACAGGGAACATCCTCCACTTT. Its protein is CASTINVTGNILHF.

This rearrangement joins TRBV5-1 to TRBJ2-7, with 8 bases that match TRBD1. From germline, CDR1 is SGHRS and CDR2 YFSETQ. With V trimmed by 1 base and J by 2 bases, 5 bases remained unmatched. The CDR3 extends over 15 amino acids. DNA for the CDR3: TGCGCCAGCAGCTTGCGACGGACAGGGCCCTACGAGCAGTACTTC. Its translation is CASSLRRTGPYEQYF.

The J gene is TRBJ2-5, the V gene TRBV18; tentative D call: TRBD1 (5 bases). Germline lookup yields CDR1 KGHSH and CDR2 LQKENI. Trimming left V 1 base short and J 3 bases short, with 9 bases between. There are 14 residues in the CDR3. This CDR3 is CASSPRGKEETQYF. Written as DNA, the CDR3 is TGTGCCAGCTCACCACGGGGCAAAGAAGAGACCCAGTACTTC.

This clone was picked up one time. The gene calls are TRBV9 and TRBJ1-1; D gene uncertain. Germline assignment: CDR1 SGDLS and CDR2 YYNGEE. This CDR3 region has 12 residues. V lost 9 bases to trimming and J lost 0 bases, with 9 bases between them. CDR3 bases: TGTGCCACCAGTGGATTGAACACTGAAGCTTTCTTT. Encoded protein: CATSGLNTEAFF.

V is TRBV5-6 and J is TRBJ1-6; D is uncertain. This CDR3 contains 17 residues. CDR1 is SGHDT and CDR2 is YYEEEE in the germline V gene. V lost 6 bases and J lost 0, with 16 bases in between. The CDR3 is CASNPAGKSSYNSPLHF. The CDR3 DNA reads TGTGCCAGCAACCCCGCGGGCAAATCCTCCTATAATTCACCCCTCCACTTT.

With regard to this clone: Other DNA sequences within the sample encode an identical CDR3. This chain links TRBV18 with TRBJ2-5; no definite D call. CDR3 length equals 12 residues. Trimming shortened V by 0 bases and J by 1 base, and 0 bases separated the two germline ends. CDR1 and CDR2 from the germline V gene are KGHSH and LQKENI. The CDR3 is CASSPPQETQYF. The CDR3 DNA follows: TGTGCCAGCTCACCACCCCAAGAGACCCAGTACTTC.

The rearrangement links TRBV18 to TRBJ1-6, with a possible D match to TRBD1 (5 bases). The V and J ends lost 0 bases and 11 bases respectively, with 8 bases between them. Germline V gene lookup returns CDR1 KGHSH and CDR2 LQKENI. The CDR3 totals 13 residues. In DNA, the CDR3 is TGTGCCAGCTCACCACCGGGGGGGGCACCCCTCCACTTT. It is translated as CASSPPGGAPLHF.

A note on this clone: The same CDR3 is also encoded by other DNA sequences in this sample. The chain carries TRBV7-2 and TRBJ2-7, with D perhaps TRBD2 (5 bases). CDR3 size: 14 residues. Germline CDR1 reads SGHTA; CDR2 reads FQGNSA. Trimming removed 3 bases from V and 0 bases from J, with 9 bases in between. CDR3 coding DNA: TGTGCCAGCAGCTTGGACTCGAGCTCCTACGAGCAGTACTTC. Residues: CASSLDSSSYEQYF.

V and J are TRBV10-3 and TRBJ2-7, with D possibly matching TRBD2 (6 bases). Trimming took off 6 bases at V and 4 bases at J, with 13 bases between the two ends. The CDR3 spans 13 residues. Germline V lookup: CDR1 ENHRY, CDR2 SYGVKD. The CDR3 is CAISSGLEYEQYF. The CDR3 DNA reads TGTGCCATCAGCTCGGGACTTGAGTACGAGCAGTACTTC.

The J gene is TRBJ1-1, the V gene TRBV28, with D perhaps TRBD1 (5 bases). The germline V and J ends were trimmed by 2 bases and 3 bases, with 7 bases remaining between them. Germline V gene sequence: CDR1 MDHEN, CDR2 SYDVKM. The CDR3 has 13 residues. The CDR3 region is CASSLGGDTEAFF. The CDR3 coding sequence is TGTGCCAGCAGTTTAGGGGGAGACACTGAAGCTTTCTTT. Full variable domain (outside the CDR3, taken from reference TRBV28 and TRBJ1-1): DVKVTQSSRYLVKRTGEKVFLECVQDMDHENMFWYRQDPGLGLRLIYFSYDVKMKEKGDIPEGYSVSREKKERFSLILESASTNQTSMYLCASSLGGDTEAFFGQGTRLTVV.

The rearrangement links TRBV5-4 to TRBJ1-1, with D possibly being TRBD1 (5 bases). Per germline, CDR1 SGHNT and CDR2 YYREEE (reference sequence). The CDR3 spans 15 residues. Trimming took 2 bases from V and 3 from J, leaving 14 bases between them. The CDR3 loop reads CASSFYVGDDTEAFF. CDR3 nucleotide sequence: TGTGCCAGCAGCTTCTATGTCGGGGACGACACTGAAGCTTTCTTT.

The CDR3 protein is CASSGRESTGELFF. CDR3 bases: TGCGCCAGCAGTGGCAGGGAGAGCACCGGGGAGCTGTTTTTT. V gene TRBV10-1 combines with J gene TRBJ2-2, with D possibly being TRBD1 or TRBD2 (5 bases each). This CDR3 is 14 amino acids long. Germline CDR1 and CDR2: WNHNN and SYGVQD (reference sequence). V was cut by 4 bases and J by 4 bases, with 10 bases left in between.

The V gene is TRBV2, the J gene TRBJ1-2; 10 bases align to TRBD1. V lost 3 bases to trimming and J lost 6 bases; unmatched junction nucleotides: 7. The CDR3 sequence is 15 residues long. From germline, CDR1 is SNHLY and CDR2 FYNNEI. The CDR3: CASSDRGQGWHGYTF. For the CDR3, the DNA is TGTGCCAGCAGTGACCGGGGACAGGGGTGGCATGGCTACACCTTC.

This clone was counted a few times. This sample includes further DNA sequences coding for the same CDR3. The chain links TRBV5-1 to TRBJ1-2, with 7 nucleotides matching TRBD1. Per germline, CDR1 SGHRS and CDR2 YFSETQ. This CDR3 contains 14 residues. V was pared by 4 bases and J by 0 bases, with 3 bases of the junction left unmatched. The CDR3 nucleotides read TGCGCCAGCAGCGGAGGGACAGCTAACTATGGCTACACCTTC. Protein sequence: CASSGGTANYGYTF.

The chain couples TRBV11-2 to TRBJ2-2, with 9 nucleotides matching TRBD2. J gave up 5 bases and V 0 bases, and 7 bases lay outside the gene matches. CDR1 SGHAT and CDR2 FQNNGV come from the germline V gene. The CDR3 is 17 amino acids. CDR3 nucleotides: TGTGCCAGCAGCTTAGAGATGACTAGCGGCTTTACCGGGGAGCTGTTTTTT. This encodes CASSLEMTSGFTGELFF.

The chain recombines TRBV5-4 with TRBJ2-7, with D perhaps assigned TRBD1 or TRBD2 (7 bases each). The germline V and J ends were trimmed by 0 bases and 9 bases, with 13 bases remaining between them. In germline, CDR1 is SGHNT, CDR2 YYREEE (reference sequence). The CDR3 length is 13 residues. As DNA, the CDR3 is TGTGCCAGCAGCTTGGCTGGGGGGGACAGGCAGTACTTC. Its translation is CASSLAGGDRQYF.

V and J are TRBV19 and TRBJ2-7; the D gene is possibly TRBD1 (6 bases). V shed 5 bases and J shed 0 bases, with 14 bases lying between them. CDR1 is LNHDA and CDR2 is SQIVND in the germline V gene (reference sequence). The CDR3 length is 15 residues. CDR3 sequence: CASSLRQAPSYEQYF. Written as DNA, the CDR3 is TGTGCCAGTAGTCTAAGACAGGCCCCCTCCTACGAGCAGTACTTC.

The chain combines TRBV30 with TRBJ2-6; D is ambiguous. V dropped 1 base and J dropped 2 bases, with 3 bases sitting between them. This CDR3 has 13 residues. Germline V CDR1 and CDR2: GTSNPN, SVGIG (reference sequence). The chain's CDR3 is CAWSETGANVLTF. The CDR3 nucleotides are TGTGCCTGGAGTGAAACTGGGGCCAACGTCCTGACTTTC.

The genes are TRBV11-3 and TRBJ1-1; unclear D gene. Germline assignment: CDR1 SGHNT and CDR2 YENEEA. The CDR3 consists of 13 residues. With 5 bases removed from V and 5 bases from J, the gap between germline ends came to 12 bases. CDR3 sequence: CASSPTLGTEAFF. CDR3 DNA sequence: TGTGCCAGCAGCCCTACTTTAGGTACTGAAGCTTTCTTT.

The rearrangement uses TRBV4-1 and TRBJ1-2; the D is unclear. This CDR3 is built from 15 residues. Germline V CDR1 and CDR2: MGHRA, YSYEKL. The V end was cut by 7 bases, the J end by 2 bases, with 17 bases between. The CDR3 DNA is TGCGCCAGCAACCCTAACTTAATGGAAAACTATGGCTACACCTTC. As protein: CASNPNLMENYGYTF.

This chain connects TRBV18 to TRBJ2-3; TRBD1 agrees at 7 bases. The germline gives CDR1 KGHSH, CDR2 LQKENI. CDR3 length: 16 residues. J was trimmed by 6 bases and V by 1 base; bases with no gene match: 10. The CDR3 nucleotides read TGTGCCAGCTCACCACTCGGGACAGCCCTAGGGGATACGCAGTATTTT. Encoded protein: CASSPLGTALGDTQYF.

The CDR3 sequence: CASSDRVESPLHF. CDR3 in DNA: TGTGCCAGCTCGGACAGGGTAGAGTCACCCCTCCACTTT. The rearrangement links TRBV6-6 to TRBJ1-6; 8 nucleotides agree with TRBD1. With V trimmed by 8 bases and J by 10 bases, 7 bases remained unmatched. The CDR3 sequence is 13 residues long. Germline V gene data show CDR1 as MNHNY and CDR2 as SVGAGI (reference sequence).